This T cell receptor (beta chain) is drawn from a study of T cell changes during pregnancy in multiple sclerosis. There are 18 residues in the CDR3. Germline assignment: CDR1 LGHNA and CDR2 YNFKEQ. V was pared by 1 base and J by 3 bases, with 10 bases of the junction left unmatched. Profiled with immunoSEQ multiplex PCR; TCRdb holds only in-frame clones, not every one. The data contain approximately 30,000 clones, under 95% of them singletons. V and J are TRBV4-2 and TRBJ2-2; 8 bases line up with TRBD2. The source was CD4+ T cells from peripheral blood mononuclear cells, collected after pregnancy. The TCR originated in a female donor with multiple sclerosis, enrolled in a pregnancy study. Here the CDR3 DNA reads TGTGCCAGCAGCCAAGTTCCGGGGGGGTCGCGGGACACCGGGGAGCTGTTTTTT. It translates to CASSQVPGGSRDTGELFF.